The TCR beta chain described here comes from a study of shared clonotypes between healthy human individuals. Clones were sequenced by immunoSEQ multiplex PCR, and TCRdb holds only the in-frame ones, with some missing. This sample yields under 1,100,000 clones, of which approximately 76% are seen a single time; about 1.5% belongs to the top ten. Whole-study findings and limits: Across a handful of donors, naive CD4 shared around 5.3%, naive CD8 about 3.2%, memory CD4 more than 2%, memory CD8 0.4%.

As for this clone: What it recognizes is unknown.

The V end lost 7 bases, the J end lost 2 bases, and 13 bases lay between the germline ends. Germline CDR1 and CDR2: MNHNS and SASEGT. This CDR3 contains 14 residues. The source material was memory CD4+ T cells sorted from blood. Subset denoted: CD45RA-negative fraction. V usage is TRBV6-1 and J usage is TRBJ2-3; D perhaps matches TRBD1 (5 bases). This clonotype was obtained from a man between 18 and 29 years old in good health. The CDR3 DNA reads as TGTGCCAGCATGGGGCTCAGGATCACAGATACGCAGTATTTT. Its translation: CASMGLRITDTQYF.